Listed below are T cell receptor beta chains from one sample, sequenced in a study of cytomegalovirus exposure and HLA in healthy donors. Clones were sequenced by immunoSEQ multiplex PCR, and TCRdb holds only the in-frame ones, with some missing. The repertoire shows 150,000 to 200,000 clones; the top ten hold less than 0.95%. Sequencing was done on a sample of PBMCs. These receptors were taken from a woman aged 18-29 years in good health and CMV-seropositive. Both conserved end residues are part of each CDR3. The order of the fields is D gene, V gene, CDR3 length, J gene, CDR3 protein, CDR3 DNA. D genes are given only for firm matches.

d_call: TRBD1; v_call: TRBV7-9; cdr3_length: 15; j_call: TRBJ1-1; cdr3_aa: CASSPGTGDNTEAFF; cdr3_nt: TGTGCCAGCAGCCCCGGGACAGGGGACAACACTGAAGCTTTCTTT
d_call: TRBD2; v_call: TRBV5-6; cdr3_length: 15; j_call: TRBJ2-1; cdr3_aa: CASSLGLAGPNEQFF; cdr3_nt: TGTGCCAGCAGCCTCGGACTAGCGGGCCCGAATGAGCAGTTCTTC
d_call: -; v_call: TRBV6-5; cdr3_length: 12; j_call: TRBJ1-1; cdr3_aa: CASSYSRTEAFF; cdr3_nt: TGTGCCAGCAGTTACTCTCGGACAGAAGCTTTCTTT
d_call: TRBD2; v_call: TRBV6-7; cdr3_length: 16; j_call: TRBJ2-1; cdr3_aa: CASRTSTSGSMVEQFF; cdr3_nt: TGTGCCAGCAGGACTTCGACTAGCGGGAGTATGGTTGAGCAGTTCTTC
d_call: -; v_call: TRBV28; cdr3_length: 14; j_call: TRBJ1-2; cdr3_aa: CASRPYGVAGGYTF; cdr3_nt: TGTGCCAGCAGACCCTATGGGGTGGCGGGTGGCTACACCTTC
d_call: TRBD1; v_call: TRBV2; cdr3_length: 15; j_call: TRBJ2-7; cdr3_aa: CASSADGTVAYEQYF; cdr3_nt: TGTGCCAGCAGTGCCGACGGGACAGTTGCCTACGAGCAGTACTTC
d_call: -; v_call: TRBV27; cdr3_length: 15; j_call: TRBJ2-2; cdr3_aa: CASSLKDNRPGELFF; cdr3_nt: TGTGCCAGCAGCTTAAAGGACAACAGGCCCGGGGAGCTGTTTTTT
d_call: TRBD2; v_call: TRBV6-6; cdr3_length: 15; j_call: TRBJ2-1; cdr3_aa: CASSPSGAPLGEQFF; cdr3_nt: TGTGCCAGCAGTCCTAGCGGAGCCCCTCTGGGTGAGCAGTTCTTC
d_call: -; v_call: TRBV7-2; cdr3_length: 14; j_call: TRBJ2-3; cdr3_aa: CASSLAGEWGTQYF; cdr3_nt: TGTGCCAGCAGCTTAGCGGGAGAGTGGGGTACGCAGTATTTT
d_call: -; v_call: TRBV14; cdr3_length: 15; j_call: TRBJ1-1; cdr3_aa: CASSPRLGGNTEAFF; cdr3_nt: TGTGCCAGCAGCCCCCGTCTAGGAGGGAACACTGAAGCTTTCTTT
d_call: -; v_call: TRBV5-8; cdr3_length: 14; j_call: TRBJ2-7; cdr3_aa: CASSFRVADYEQYF; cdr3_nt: TGTGCCAGCAGCTTTCGGGTCGCAGACTACGAGCAGTACTTC
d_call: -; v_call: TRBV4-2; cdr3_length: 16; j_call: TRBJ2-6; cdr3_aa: CASSQDRSSGANVLTF; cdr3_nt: TGTGCCAGCAGCCAAGATAGAAGCTCTGGGGCCAACGTCCTGACTTTC
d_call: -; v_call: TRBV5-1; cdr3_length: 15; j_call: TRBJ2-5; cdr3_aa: CASSLANRVYETQYF; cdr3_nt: TGCGCCAGCAGCTTGGCCAACAGGGTGTACGAGACCCAGTACTTC
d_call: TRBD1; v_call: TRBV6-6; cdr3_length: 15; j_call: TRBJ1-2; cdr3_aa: CASSHRDSSNYGYTF; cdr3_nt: TGTGCCAGCAGTCACCGGGACAGCTCGAACTATGGCTACACCTTC
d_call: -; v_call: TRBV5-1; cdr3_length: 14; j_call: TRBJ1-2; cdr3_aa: CASSLTGFSYGYTF; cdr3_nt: TGCGCCAGCAGCTTGACAGGCTTTAGCTATGGCTACACCTTC
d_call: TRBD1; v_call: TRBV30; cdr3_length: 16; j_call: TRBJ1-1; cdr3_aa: CAWSVVTGGLGTEAFF; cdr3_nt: TGTGCCTGGAGTGTTGTGACAGGGGGCTTGGGCACTGAAGCTTTCTTT
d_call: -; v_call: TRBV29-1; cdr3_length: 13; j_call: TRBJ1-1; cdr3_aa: CSVEMRLNTEAFF; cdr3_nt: TGCAGCGTTGAAATGCGGCTGAACACTGAAGCTTTCTTT
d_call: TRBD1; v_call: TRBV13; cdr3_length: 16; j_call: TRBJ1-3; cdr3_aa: CASSLLSPTGVNTIYF; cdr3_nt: TGTGCCAGCAGCTTATTGTCCCCAACAGGGGTAAACACCATATATTTT
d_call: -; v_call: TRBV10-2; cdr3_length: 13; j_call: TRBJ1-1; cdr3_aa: CASRRLMNTEAFF; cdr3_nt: TGCGCCAGCAGAAGACTTATGAACACTGAAGCTTTCTTT
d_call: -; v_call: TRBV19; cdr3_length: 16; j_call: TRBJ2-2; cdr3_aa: CASSFQGGINTGELFF; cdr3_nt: TGTGCCAGTAGCTTCCAGGGAGGAATAAACACCGGGGAGCTGTTTTTT
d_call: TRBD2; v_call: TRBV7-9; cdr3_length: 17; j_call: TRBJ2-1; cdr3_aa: CASSLLSGTSVYNEQFF; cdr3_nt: TGTGCCAGCAGCTTACTCTCCGGGACTAGCGTATACAATGAGCAGTTCTTC
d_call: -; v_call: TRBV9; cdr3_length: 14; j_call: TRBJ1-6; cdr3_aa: CASSLGQRHSPLHF; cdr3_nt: TGTGCCAGCAGCCTCGGACAGAGACATTCACCCCTCCACTTT
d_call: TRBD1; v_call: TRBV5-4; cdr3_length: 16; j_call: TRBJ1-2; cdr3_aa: CASSARDRVRGYGYTF; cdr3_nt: TGTGCCAGCAGCGCGCGCGACAGGGTTCGCGGCTATGGCTACACCTTC
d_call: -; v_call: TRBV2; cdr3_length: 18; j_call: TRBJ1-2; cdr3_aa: CASSETPWGSRRDYGYTF; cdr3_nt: TGTGCCAGCAGTGAAACCCCCTGGGGGTCGAGGAGGGACTATGGCTACACCTTC
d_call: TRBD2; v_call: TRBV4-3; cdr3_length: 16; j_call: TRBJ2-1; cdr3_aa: CASSQSGTSMYNEQFF; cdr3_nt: TGCGCCAGCAGCCAATCCGGGACTAGCATGTACAATGAGCAGTTCTTC
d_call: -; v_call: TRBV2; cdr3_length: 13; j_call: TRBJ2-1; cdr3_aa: CASSGTPSTEQFF; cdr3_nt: TGTGCCAGCAGTGGGACTCCGTCGACTGAGCAGTTCTTC
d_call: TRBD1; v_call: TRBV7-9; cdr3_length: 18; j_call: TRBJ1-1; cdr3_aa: CASSRTGEGPMMNTEAFF; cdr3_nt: TGTGCCAGCAGTCGTACAGGGGAAGGACCGATGATGAACACTGAAGCTTTCTTT
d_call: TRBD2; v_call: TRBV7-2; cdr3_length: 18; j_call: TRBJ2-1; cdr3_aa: CASSFTSIGTSGSDEQFF; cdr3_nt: TGTGCCAGCAGCTTTACGTCCATCGGGACTAGCGGGAGCGACGAGCAGTTCTTC
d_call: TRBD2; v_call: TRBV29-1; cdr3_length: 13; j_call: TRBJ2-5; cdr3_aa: CSVGKTSGETQYF; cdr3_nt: TGCAGCGTTGGTAAGACTAGCGGAGAGACCCAGTACTTC
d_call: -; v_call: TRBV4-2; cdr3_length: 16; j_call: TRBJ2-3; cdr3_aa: CASSQGASGSTDTQYF; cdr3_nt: TGTGCCAGCAGCCAAGGAGCGTCGGGTAGCACAGATACGCAGTATTTT
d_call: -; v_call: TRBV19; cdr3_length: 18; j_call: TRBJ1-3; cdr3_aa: CASSINTAGSYSGNTIYF; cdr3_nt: TGTGCCAGTAGTATTAATACGGCAGGGTCGTACTCTGGAAACACCATATATTTT
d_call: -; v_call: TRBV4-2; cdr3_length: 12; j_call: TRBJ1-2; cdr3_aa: CASSWGRSGYTF; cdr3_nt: TGTGCCAGCAGTTGGGGCAGAAGTGGCTACACCTTC
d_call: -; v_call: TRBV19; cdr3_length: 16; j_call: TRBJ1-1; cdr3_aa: CASSIPSGDRSTEAFF; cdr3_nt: TGTGCCAGTAGTATACCGTCAGGGGACCGGAGCACTGAAGCTTTCTTT
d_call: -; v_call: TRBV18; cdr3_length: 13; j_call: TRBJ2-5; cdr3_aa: CASSSGVGETQYF; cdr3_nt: TGTGCCAGCTCGTCAGGGGTCGGGGAGACCCAGTACTTC
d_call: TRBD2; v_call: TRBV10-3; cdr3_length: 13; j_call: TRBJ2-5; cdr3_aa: CAISDSGGETQYF; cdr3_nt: TGTGCCATCAGTGACAGCGGGGGAGAGACCCAGTACTTC
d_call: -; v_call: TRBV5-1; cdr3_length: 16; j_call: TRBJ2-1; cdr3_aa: CASSLANGGSDNEQFF; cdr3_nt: TGCGCCAGCAGCTTGGCCAACGGGGGATCGGACAATGAGCAGTTCTTC
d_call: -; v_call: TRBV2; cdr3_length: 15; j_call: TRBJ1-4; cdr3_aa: CASSSGTRELGKLFF; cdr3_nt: TGTGCCAGCAGTTCCGGGACCCGGGAGTTGGGAAAACTGTTTTTT
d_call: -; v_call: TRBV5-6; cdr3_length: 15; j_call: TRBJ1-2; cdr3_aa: CASSLVSGAGYGYTF; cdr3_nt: TGTGCCAGCAGCTTGGTGTCAGGGGCCGGCTATGGCTACACCTTC
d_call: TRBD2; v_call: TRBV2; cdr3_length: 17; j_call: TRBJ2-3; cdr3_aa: CASSPLPAGGGTDTQYF; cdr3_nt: TGTGCCAGCAGTCCCTTGCCAGCGGGGGGCGGCACAGATACGCAGTATTTT
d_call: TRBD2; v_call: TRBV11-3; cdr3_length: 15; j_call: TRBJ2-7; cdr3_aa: CASSRLAGGNYEQYF; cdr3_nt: TGTGCCAGCAGCCGACTAGCGGGGGGGAACTACGAGCAGTACTTC